These T cell receptor beta chains were read from a single sample in a study of T-cell reconstitution after alpha-beta-depleted transplantation in children. TCRdb fed the PCR reads into MiXCR, producing one record per CDR3 protein. The sample has fewer than 700,000 distinct CDR3 sequences, about 23% seen once; the top ten hold 12% to 15%. The sequences come from PBMCs, mostly from graft donor cells, collected 360 days after TCRalphabeta/CD19-depleted stem cell transplant. The receptors here all came from a boy in the first two years of life who had a stem cell transplant for acute myeloid leukemia, so the T cells may come from the graft donor. CDR3s include the opening cysteine and the closing phenylalanine or tryptophan. A D gene is named only where the DNA matches it firmly. Rows give clone size only sometimes, using once, few, many, or a class for an expanded clone.

D gene | clone size | J gene | V gene | CDR3 protein | CDR3 DNA
NA | NA | TRBJ2-2 | TRBV15 | CATSRDREYTGELFF | TGTGCCACCAGCAGAGATAGGGAATACACCGGGGAGCTGTTTTTT
NA | NA | TRBJ1-1 | TRBV20-1 | CSARATTLRTEAFF | TGCAGTGCTAGAGCGACTACGTTGCGGACTGAAGCTTTCTTT
NA | few | TRBJ2-7 | TRBV6-5 | CASSYVLGAYEQYF | TGTGCCAGCAGTTACGTATTGGGGGCCTACGAGCAGTACTTC
TRBD1 | many | TRBJ1-6 | TRBV27 | CASSLTGTGESPLHF | TGTGCCAGCAGTTTGACCGGGACAGGGGAATCACCCCTCCACTTT
TRBD1 | few | TRBJ1-1 | TRBV5-6 | CASSLGGGANTEAFF | TGTGCCAGCAGCTTGGGAGGGGGCGCGAACACTGAAGCTTTCTTT
TRBD2 | many | TRBJ2-1 | TRBV11-3 | CASSGSGTSGNNEQFF | TGTGCCAGCAGCGGATCCGGGACTAGCGGTAACAATGAGCAGTTCTTC
NA | NA | TRBJ1-2 | TRBV7-8 | CASSRSNNYGYTF | TGTGCCAGCAGTCGTTCGAATAACTATGGCTACACCTTC
TRBD1 | NA | TRBJ2-3 | TRBV6-5 | CASSYRDSYTQYF | TGTGCCAGCAGTTACCGGGACAGTTATACGCAGTATTTT
NA | NA | TRBJ1-2 | TRBV14 | CAIQKSGGSYGYTF | TGTGCCATCCAGAAATCGGGGGGGAGCTATGGCTACACCTTC
NA | NA | TRBJ1-4 | TRBV20-1 | CSARGEGGEKLFF | TGCAGTGCTAGAGGCGAGGGCGGTGAAAAACTGTTTTTT
TRBD1 | NA | TRBJ1-3 | TRBV29-1 | CSLTRDRDTIYF | TGCAGCTTAACTAGGGACAGGGACACCATATATTTT
TRBD1 | many | TRBJ2-3 | TRBV7-3 | CASSSSRGSTDTQYF | TGTGCCAGCAGCTCTAGCAGGGGGAGCACAGATACGCAGTATTTT
TRBD1 | few | TRBJ2-5 | TRBV10-3 | CAISPGQDPSETQYF | TGTGCCATCAGTCCGGGACAGGATCCTTCCGAGACCCAGTACTTC
TRBD2 | NA | TRBJ2-3 | TRBV20-1 | CSARDPTSSTDTQYF | TGCAGTGCTAGAGATCCGACTAGCAGCACAGATACGCAGTATTTT
NA | many | TRBJ2-6 | TRBV6-2/TRBV6-3 | CASGIANVLTF | TGTGCCTCGGGGATAGCCAACGTCCTGACTTTC
NA | NA | TRBJ2-3 | TRBV24-1 | CATSEASTQMGTQYF | TGTGCCACCAGTGAGGCCTCAACCCAGATGGGTACGCAGTATTTT
TRBD2 | NA | TRBJ2-7 | TRBV6-2/TRBV6-3 | CANLLAGPWDEQYF | TGTGCCAACCTCTTAGCGGGGCCTTGGGACGAGCAGTACTTC
TRBD2 | NA | TRBJ2-5 | TRBV6-2/TRBV6-3 | CASSQTFWTRSGETQYF | TGTGCCAGCAGTCAAACGTTCTGGACTAGATCTGGCGAGACCCAGTACTTC
NA | many | TRBJ2-7 | TRBV29-1 | CSVRDTLSHEQYF | TGCAGCGTTCGAGACACCCTTTCCCACGAGCAGTACTTC
NA | many | TRBJ2-1 | TRBV20-1 | CSARVDIHEQFF | TGCAGTGCTAGAGTAGACATCCATGAGCAGTTCTTC
TRBD2 | many | TRBJ2-3 | TRBV5-1 | CASSLEVAGHQNADTQYF | TGCGCCAGCAGCTTGGAGGTAGCGGGGCATCAGAATGCAGATACGCAGTATTTT
TRBD2 | few | TRBJ2-5 | TRBV7-2 | CASSHGLALGETQYF | TGTGCCAGCAGCCACGGACTAGCGTTGGGAGAGACCCAGTACTTC
NA | NA | TRBJ1-5 | TRBV29-1 | CSAAKSENQPQHF | TGCAGCGCTGCTAAGTCGGAGAATCAGCCCCAGCATTTT
TRBD1 | few | TRBJ2-5 | TRBV12-3/TRBV12-4 | CASTNGAGTGETQYF | TGTGCCAGCACCAATGGGGCAGGGACAGGGGAGACCCAGTACTTC
NA | few | TRBJ1-2 | TRBV29-1 | CSVVSTEGTEIYGYTF | TGCAGCGTTGTATCGACAGAGGGGACGGAAATCTATGGCTACACCTTC
NA | NA | TRBJ1-1 | TRBV7-9 | CASSFIRAEAFF | TGTGCCAGCAGTTTCATTCGAGCTGAAGCTTTCTTT
NA | few | TRBJ2-1 | TRBV7-8 | CASSLASVPYNEQFF | TGTGCCAGCAGCTTGGCTAGCGTGCCCTACAATGAGCAGTTCTTC
TRBD2 | once | TRBJ2-5 | TRBV9 | CASSAGLADNAGTQYF | TGTGCCAGCAGCGCGGGACTAGCGGATAACGCTGGGACCCAGTACTTC
NA | NA | TRBJ2-5 | TRBV10-3 | CAISAQDGPKTQYF | TGTGCCATCAGTGCTCAGGACGGGCCAAAGACCCAGTACTTC
NA | once | TRBJ1-1 | TRBV6-4 | CASSEATNTEAFF | TGTGCCAGCAGTGAGGCCACGAACACTGAAGCTTTCTTT
NA | NA | TRBJ2-7 | TRBV4-3 | CASSQDSSGPSWEQYF | TGCGCCAGCAGCCAAGATAGTAGCGGCCCCAGTTGGGAGCAGTACTTC
NA | many | TRBJ1-1 | TRBV29-1 | CSVATNHGGMNTEAFF | TGCAGCGTCGCGACAAACCATGGCGGGATGAACACTGAAGCTTTCTTT
NA | NA | TRBJ2-7 | TRBV29-1 | CSAGGRQGRSYEQYF | TGCAGCGCCGGGGGTCGGCAGGGGCGGTCCTACGAGCAGTACTTC
NA | many | TRBJ2-5 | TRBV20-1 | CSARESGQETQYF | TGCAGTGCCCGCGAGAGCGGCCAAGAGACCCAGTACTTC
TRBD2 | many | TRBJ2-3 | TRBV29-1 | CSVEGTSGDTDTQYF | TGCAGCGTTGAAGGGACTAGCGGGGACACAGATACGCAGTATTTT
TRBD1 | NA | TRBJ1-2 | TRBV6-5 | CASSYSTPGTGSDYGYTF | TGTGCCAGCAGTTACTCGACCCCAGGGACAGGGTCGGACTATGGCTACACCTTC
TRBD2 | many | TRBJ2-3 | TRBV29-1 | CSVKRTLAGITDTQYF | TGCAGCGTCAAACGCACACTAGCGGGGATCACAGATACGCAGTATTTT
NA | many | TRBJ1-1 | TRBV29-1 | CSVGRAENTEAFF | TGCAGCGTTGGGCGGGCTGAGAACACTGAAGCTTTCTTT
NA | NA | TRBJ1-5 | TRBV5-8 | CASSARRNSNQPQHF | TGTGCCAGCAGCGCGCGCAGGAATAGCAATCAGCCCCAGCATTTT
NA | NA | TRBJ1-5 | TRBV20-1 | CSALPPGQPQHF | TGCAGTGCTTTACCCCCGGGTCAGCCCCAGCATTTT
NA | few | TRBJ2-7 | TRBV5-1 | CASARDASYEQYF | TGCGCCAGCGCCCGGGACGCGTCCTACGAGCAGTACTTC
NA | many | TRBJ2-3 | TRBV20-1 | CSARDLTDTQYF | TGCAGTGCTAGAGATCTGACAGATACGCAGTATTTT
TRBD1 | many | TRBJ2-7 | TRBV2 | CASSLQGVSSYEQYF | TGTGCCAGCAGTCTTCAGGGGGTCTCTTCCTACGAGCAGTACTTC
NA | once | TRBJ2-3 | TRBV5-4 | CASRSEPGTRTSTQYF | TGTGCCAGCAGATCTGAACCCGGGACTCGAACCTCTACGCAGTATTTT
NA | many | TRBJ2-5 | TRBV7-6 | CASSPLLGWGETQYF | TGTGCCAGCAGCCCCTTACTCGGATGGGGCGAGACCCAGTACTTC
NA | few | TRBJ1-5 | TRBV20-1 | CSARTELNQPQHF | TGCAGTGCTAGAACAGAACTCAATCAGCCCCAGCATTTT
NA | few | TRBJ2-7 | TRBV20-1 | CSARDDFSPTYEQYF | TGCAGTGCTAGAGACGACTTTAGCCCAACCTACGAGCAGTACTTC
NA | NA | TRBJ2-1 | TRBV12-3/TRBV12-4 | CTLKGSGANEQFF | TGTACCCTTAAAGGGTCAGGGGCGAATGAGCAGTTCTTC
NA | few | TRBJ2-1 | TRBV12-3/TRBV12-4 | CASSFGLPNEQFF | TGTGCCAGCAGTTTTGGTTTACCCAATGAGCAGTTCTTC
NA | NA | TRBJ2-2 | TRBV2 | CASQGEVGELFF | TGTGCCAGCCAAGGGGAGGTCGGGGAGCTGTTTTTT
TRBD2 | few | TRBJ2-7 | TRBV20-1 | CSASSGGASEQYF | TGCAGTGCTTCTAGCGGGGGGGCGAGTGAGCAGTACTTC